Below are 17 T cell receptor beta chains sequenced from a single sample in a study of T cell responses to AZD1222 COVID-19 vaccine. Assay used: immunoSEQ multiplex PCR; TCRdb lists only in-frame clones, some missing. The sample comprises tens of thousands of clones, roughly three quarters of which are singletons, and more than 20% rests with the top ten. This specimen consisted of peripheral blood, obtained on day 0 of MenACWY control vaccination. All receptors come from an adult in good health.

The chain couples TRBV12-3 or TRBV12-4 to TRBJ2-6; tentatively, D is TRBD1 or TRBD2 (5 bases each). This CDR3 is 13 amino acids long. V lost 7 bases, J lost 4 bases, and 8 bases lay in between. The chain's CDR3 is CASTGRGANVLTF. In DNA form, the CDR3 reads TGTGCCAGCACAGGGAGAGGGGCCAACGTCCTGACTTTC.

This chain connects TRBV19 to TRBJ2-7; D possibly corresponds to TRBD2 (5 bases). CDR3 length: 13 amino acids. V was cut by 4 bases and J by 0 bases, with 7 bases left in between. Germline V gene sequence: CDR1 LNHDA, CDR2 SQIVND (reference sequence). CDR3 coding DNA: TGTGCCAGTAGTAATAGCGACTCCTACGAGCAGTACTTC. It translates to CASSNSDSYEQYF.

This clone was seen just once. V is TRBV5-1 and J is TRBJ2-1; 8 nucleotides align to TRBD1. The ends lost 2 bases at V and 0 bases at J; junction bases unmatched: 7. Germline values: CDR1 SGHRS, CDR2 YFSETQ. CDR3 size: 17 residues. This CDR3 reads CASSLERTGSSYNEQFF. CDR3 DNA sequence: TGCGCCAGCAGCTTAGAACGGACAGGGAGCTCCTACAATGAGCAGTTCTTC.

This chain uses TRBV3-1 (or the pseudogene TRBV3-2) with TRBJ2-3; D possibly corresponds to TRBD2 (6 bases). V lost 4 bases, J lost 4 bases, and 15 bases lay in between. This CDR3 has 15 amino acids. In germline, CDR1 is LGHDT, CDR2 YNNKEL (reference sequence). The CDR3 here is CASSRGGISADTQYF. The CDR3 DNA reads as TGTGCCAGCAGCCGTGGGGGGATTAGCGCAGATACGCAGTATTTT.

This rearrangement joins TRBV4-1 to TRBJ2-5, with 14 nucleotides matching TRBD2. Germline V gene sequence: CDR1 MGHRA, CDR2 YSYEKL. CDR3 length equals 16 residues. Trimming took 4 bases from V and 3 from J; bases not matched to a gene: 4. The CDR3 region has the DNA TGCGCCAGCAGCCCCCCGGGACTAGCGGGAGAAGAGACCCAGTACTTC. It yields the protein CASSPPGLAGEETQYF.

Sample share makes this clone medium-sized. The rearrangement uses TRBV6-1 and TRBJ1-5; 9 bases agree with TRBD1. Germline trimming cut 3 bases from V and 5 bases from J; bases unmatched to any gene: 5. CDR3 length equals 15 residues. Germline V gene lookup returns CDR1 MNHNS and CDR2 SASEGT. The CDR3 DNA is TGTGCCAGCAGTGAGGGACAGGGTGGGTATCAGCCCCAGCATTTT. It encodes CASSEGQGGYQPQHF.

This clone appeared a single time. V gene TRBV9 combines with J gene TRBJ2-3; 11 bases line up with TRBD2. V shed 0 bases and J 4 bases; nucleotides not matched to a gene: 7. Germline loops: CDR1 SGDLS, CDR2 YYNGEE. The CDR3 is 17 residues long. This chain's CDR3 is CASSVDLAGGTADTQYF. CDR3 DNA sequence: TGTGCCAGCAGCGTAGATCTAGCGGGGGGTACGGCAGATACGCAGTATTTT.

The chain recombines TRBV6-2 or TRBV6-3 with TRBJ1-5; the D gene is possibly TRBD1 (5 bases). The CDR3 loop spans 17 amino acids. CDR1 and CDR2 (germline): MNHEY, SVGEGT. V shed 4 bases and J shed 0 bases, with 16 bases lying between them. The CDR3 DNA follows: TGTGCCAGCAGTTCCGGGACGGGTTTTCTTAGCAATCAGCCCCAGCATTTT. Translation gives CASSSGTGFLSNQPQHF.

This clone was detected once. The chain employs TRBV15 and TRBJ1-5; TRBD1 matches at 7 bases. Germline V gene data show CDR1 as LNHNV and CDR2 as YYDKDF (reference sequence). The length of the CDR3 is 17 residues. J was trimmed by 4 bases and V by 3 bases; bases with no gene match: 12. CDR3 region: CATSRGRRQGVNQPQHF. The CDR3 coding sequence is TGTGCCACCAGCAGGGGAAGAAGGCAGGGGGTAAATCAGCCCCAGCATTTT.

CDR3 sequence reads: CASSPTYEQYF. As DNA, the CDR3 is TGCGCCAGCAGTCCGACCTACGAGCAGTACTTC. This chain uses TRBV23-1 with TRBJ2-7; D gene ambiguous. TRBV23-1 counts as an open reading frame of uncertain function. The CDR3 totals 11 residues. Trimming removed 4 bases from V and 2 bases from J, with 3 bases in between.

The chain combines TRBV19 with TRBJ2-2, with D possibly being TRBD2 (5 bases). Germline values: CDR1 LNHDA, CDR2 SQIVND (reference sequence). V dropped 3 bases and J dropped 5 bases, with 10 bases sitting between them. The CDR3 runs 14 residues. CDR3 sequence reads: CASSIGVSTGELFF. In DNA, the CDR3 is TGTGCCAGTAGTATCGGGGTCTCGACCGGGGAGCTGTTTTTT.

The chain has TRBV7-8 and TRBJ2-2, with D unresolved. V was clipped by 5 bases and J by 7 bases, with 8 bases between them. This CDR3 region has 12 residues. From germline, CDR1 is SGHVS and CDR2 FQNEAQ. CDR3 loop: CASSPRYGELFF. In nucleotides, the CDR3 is TGTGCCAGCAGCCCACGGTACGGGGAGCTGTTTTTT.

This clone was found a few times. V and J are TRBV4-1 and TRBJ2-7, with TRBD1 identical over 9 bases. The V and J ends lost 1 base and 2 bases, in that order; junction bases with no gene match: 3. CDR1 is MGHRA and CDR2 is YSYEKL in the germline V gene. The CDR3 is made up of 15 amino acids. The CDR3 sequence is CASSQVGTGTYEQYV. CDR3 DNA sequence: TGCGCCAGCAGCCAAGTCGGGACAGGGACCTACGAGCAGTACGTC.

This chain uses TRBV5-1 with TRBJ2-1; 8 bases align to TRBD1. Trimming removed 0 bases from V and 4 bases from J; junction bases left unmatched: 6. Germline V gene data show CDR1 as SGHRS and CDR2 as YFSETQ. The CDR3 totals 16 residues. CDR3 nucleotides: TGCGCCAGCAGCTTGGAGACAGGGGATCCTTACAATGAGCAGTTCTTC. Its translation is CASSLETGDPYNEQFF.

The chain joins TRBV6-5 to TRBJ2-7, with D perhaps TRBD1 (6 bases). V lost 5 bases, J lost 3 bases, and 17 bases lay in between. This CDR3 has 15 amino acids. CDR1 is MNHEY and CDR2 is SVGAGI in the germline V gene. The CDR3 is CASSPHTGSGYEQYF. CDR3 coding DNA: TGTGCCAGCAGTCCACACACAGGGTCTGGCTACGAGCAGTACTTC.

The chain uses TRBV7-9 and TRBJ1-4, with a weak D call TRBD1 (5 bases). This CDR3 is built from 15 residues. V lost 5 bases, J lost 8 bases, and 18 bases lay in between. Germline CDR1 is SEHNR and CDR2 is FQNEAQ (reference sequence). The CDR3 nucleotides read TGTGCCAGCAGCCGAGCGACAGACCTTCTCGAAAAACTGTTTTTT. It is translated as CASSRATDLLEKLFF.

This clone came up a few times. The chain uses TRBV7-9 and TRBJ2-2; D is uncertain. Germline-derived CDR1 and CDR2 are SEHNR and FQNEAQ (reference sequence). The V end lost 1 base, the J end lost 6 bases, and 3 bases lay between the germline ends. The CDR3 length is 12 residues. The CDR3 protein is CASSLGSGELFF. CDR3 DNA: TGTGCCAGCAGCTTAGGTTCCGGGGAGCTGTTTTTT.